Shown below are 6 T cell receptor beta chains from a single sample sequenced in a study of cytomegalovirus exposure and HLA in healthy donors. Primers: 60 Vbeta forward and 13 Jbeta reverse. The protocol was immunoSEQ multiplex PCR, while the TCRdb copy is restricted to in-frame clones and leaves out a portion. The sample yields some 150,000 clones, approximately 88% seen once. Source material: PBMCs. The receptor set was obtained from a woman under 30 in good health and CMV-seronegative.

The chain couples TRBV30 to TRBJ1-6; no reliable D call. The CDR3 is made up of 13 amino acids. From germline, CDR1 is GTSNPN and CDR2 SVGIG (reference sequence). V lost 0 bases, J lost 5 bases, and 5 bases lay in between. This CDR3 reads CAWSVQNNSPLHF. The CDR3 DNA sequence: TGTGCCTGGAGTGTACAGAATAATTCACCCCTCCACTTT.

This clone was recorded a few times. The V and J genes are TRBV5-8 and TRBJ2-5; TRBD2 aligns across 15 bases. The CDR3 is made up of 17 amino acids. Per germline, CDR1 SGHTS and CDR2 YDEGEE. V was clipped by 3 bases and J by 4 bases; unmatched bases: 7. The CDR3 sequence: CASSSGLAGGPLETQYF. CDR3 bases: TGTGCCAGCAGCTCAGGACTAGCGGGGGGGCCGTTAGAGACCCAGTACTTC.

The chain employs TRBV27 and TRBJ1-2; D is possibly TRBD1 (5 bases). Trimming stripped 5 bases from V and 0 bases from J, with 10 bases between. The CDR3 extends over 14 amino acids. Looked up from germline, CDR1 is MNHEY and CDR2 is SMNVEV (reference sequence). The DNA for the CDR3 is TGTGCCAGCAGTCCCAGGGAGGCTAACTATGGCTACACCTTC. Amino acids: CASSPREANYGYTF.

The chain carries TRBV4-1 and TRBJ1-6; 8 nucleotides line up with TRBD1. The CDR3 length is 17 residues. V dropped 0 bases and J dropped 0; count of bases not matched to a gene: 1. In germline, CDR1 is MGHRA, CDR2 YSYEKL. CDR3 amino acids: CASSQDGTGSYNSPLHF. CDR3 in DNA: TGCGCCAGCAGCCAAGATGGGACAGGCTCCTATAATTCACCCCTCCACTTT.

The chain carries TRBV5-4 and TRBJ1-1; tentatively, D is TRBD1 (6 bases). Between the trimmed V and J ends, which lost 3 bases and 6 bases, there was a span of 15 bases. This CDR3 has 14 residues. Germline V gives CDR1 SGHNT, CDR2 YYREEE (reference sequence). CDR3 amino acids: CASSWMGGGSEAFF. CDR3 nucleotides: TGTGCCAGCAGCTGGATGGGAGGGGGGTCTGAAGCTTTCTTT.

The gene calls are TRBV30 and TRBJ1-5, with TRBD1 matching 11 bases. V shed 3 bases, J shed 6 bases, and the junction held 4 bases outside the gene matches. Germline-derived CDR1 and CDR2 are GTSNPN and SVGIG (reference sequence). The CDR3 contains 14 residues. The CDR3 here is CAWSGTGGGQPQHF. Written as DNA, the CDR3 is TGTGCCTGGAGCGGGACAGGGGGTGGTCAGCCCCAGCATTTT.